These T cell receptor beta chains were read from a single sample in a study of cytomegalovirus exposure and HLA in healthy donors. Repertoires were generated with immunoSEQ multiplex PCR, while TCRdb's copy carries only in-frame clones and drops some. The sample records 97,000 or so clones, approximately 78% being singletons. Specimen: PBMCs. These receptors were collected from a man in his forties or fifties in good health and CMV-seronegative. Each CDR3 is given with its conserved first and last residue. The order of the fields is clone size, D gene, V gene, J gene, CDR3 DNA, CDR3 protein. D genes are given only for firm matches. Expanded clones are given a class, and other clones once, few, many or no size at all.

abundance: -
d_gene: TRBD1
v_gene: TRBV29-1
j_gene: TRBJ2-5
CDR3nt: TGCAGCGTTGTTGGGACAGGGGGTGGGGGGGAGACCCAGTACTTC
CDR3aa: CSVVGTGGGGETQYF

abundance: -
d_gene: TRBD1
v_gene: TRBV9
j_gene: TRBJ1-3
CDR3nt: TGTGCCAGCAGCGTACAGGGGGCATCTGGAAACACCATATATTTT
CDR3aa: CASSVQGASGNTIYF

abundance: once
d_gene: TRBD1
v_gene: TRBV25-1
j_gene: TRBJ2-1
CDR3nt: TGTGCCAGCAGTGAATTAGGACAGGGAGGCAATGAGCAGTTCTTC
CDR3aa: CASSELGQGGNEQFF

abundance: -
d_gene: -
v_gene: TRBV5-1
j_gene: TRBJ2-7
CDR3nt: TGCGCCAGCAGCTTGGGACAGACCGAGCAGTACTTC
CDR3aa: CASSLGQTEQYF

abundance: -
d_gene: TRBD1
v_gene: TRBV29-1
j_gene: TRBJ2-3
CDR3nt: TGCAGCGTTGGCCAGGGGGCTACAGATACGCAGTATTTT
CDR3aa: CSVGQGATDTQYF

abundance: -
d_gene: -
v_gene: TRBV28
j_gene: TRBJ2-7
CDR3nt: TGTGCCAGCAGTCCGAGCCCTCACCCCTACGAGCAGTACTTC
CDR3aa: CASSPSPHPYEQYF

abundance: -
d_gene: -
v_gene: TRBV9
j_gene: TRBJ2-2
CDR3nt: TGTGCCAGCAGCGTCGCGACAGGTGGGGGGGAGCTGTTTTTT
CDR3aa: CASSVATGGGELFF

abundance: -
d_gene: TRBD1
v_gene: TRBV4-1
j_gene: TRBJ2-1
CDR3nt: TGCGCCAGCAGCCAAGAGGGGACAGTTACGGTCCATGAGCAGTTCTTC
CDR3aa: CASSQEGTVTVHEQFF

abundance: few
d_gene: -
v_gene: TRBV25-1
j_gene: TRBJ1-4
CDR3nt: TGTGCCAGCAGTGAACAGGGCTCTAATGAAAAACTGTTTTTT
CDR3aa: CASSEQGSNEKLFF

abundance: -
d_gene: -
v_gene: TRBV7-2
j_gene: TRBJ1-5
CDR3nt: TGTGCCAGCAGCTTAGTAATTAGCAATCAGCCCCAGCATTTT
CDR3aa: CASSLVISNQPQHF

abundance: -
d_gene: TRBD1
v_gene: TRBV30
j_gene: TRBJ2-7
CDR3nt: TGTGCCTGGAGTGTATGGCCCGGACAGGGGGACGAGCAGTACTTC
CDR3aa: CAWSVWPGQGDEQYF

abundance: -
d_gene: TRBD2
v_gene: TRBV7-7
j_gene: TRBJ2-1
CDR3nt: TGTGCCAGCAGCCCCGGACTAGCTCACAATGAGCAGTTCTTC
CDR3aa: CASSPGLAHNEQFF

abundance: -
d_gene: TRBD2
v_gene: TRBV7-3
j_gene: TRBJ2-1
CDR3nt: TGTGCCAGCAGCTTATATGGGGGGGAATACAATGAGCAGTTCTTC
CDR3aa: CASSLYGGEYNEQFF

abundance: -
d_gene: TRBD2
v_gene: TRBV7-7
j_gene: TRBJ2-2
CDR3nt: TGTGCCATCCTCGAAGGACTAGCGAACACCGGGGAGCTGTTTTTT
CDR3aa: CAILEGLANTGELFF

abundance: -
d_gene: -
v_gene: TRBV5-8
j_gene: TRBJ1-3
CDR3nt: TGTGCCAGCAGCTTGGCGGTCAGGGGTCTAGGAAACACCATATATTTT
CDR3aa: CASSLAVRGLGNTIYF

abundance: -
d_gene: -
v_gene: TRBV6-5
j_gene: TRBJ1-2
CDR3nt: TGTGCCAGCAGTTACTCCTGGCAGGGACTATATGGCTACACCTTC
CDR3aa: CASSYSWQGLYGYTF

abundance: -
d_gene: TRBD2
v_gene: TRBV15
j_gene: TRBJ2-3
CDR3nt: TGTGCCACCAGCAGACCGACGACTAGCCGAAGCACAGATACGCAGTATTTT
CDR3aa: CATSRPTTSRSTDTQYF

abundance: -
d_gene: TRBD1
v_gene: TRBV28
j_gene: TRBJ1-1
CDR3nt: TGTGCCAGCAGGGGACAGGGTGACACTGAAGCTTTCTTT
CDR3aa: CASRGQGDTEAFF

abundance: -
d_gene: TRBD1
v_gene: TRBV10-3
j_gene: TRBJ2-7
CDR3nt: TGTGCCATCACCCATTCGACAGGGTCTTACGAGCAGTACTTC
CDR3aa: CAITHSTGSYEQYF

abundance: -
d_gene: TRBD2
v_gene: TRBV28
j_gene: TRBJ2-1
CDR3nt: TGTGCCAGCAGTTTCTACCCTTCCGGGACTAGCGGGGGGGACGCTCGCAATGAGCAGTTCTTC
CDR3aa: CASSFYPSGTSGGDARNEQFF

abundance: -
d_gene: -
v_gene: TRBV30
j_gene: TRBJ1-1
CDR3nt: TGTGCCTGGAGCCACGTGAGGAGGGACACTGAAGCTTTCTTT
CDR3aa: CAWSHVRRDTEAFF

abundance: -
d_gene: TRBD1
v_gene: TRBV2
j_gene: TRBJ1-1
CDR3nt: TGTGCCACCTGGGACAGGGCGAACACTGAAGCTTTCTTT
CDR3aa: CATWDRANTEAFF

abundance: -
d_gene: -
v_gene: TRBV5-8
j_gene: TRBJ1-2
CDR3nt: TGTGCCAGCAGCGGAACAGCCCCGTACGGCTACACCTTC
CDR3aa: CASSGTAPYGYTF

abundance: -
d_gene: TRBD1
v_gene: TRBV5-5
j_gene: TRBJ1-4
CDR3nt: TGTGCCAGCAGCTTTCTCGGGACAGTAAATGAAAAACTGTTTTTT
CDR3aa: CASSFLGTVNEKLFF